The entry below gives a single TCR beta chain sequence along with its context. What it binds is not known. The sample originates from a study of glioma-infiltrating T cells. Study results and limitations: Very few CDR3 sequences were shared between tissue and blood.

The iRepertoire nested amplicon-rescue multiplex PCR amplified TCR alpha and beta CDR3s from RNA. Via MiXCR, TCRdb re-called the multiplex PCR reads, giving one row per CDR3 protein. The table shows around 350,000 distinct CDR3 sequences, with 41% occurring only once. This clonotype originated in a human donor with low-grade glioma or glioblastoma, undergoing nonglioma brain surgery, or in good health (not recorded which). The sample was glioma tissue, nonneoplastic brain tissue, or PBMCs (not recorded which).

CDR3 amino acids: CSARDISGSYEQYF. For the CDR3, the DNA is TGCAGTGCTAGAGATATAAGCGGGAGCTACGAGCAGTACTTC. The rearrangement uses TRBV20-1 and TRBJ2-7, with TRBD2 matching 8 bases. This CDR3 spans 14 amino acids. J was trimmed by 3 bases and V by 0 bases; bases with no gene match: 4. Germline CDR1 is DFQATT and CDR2 is SNEGSKA (reference sequence).